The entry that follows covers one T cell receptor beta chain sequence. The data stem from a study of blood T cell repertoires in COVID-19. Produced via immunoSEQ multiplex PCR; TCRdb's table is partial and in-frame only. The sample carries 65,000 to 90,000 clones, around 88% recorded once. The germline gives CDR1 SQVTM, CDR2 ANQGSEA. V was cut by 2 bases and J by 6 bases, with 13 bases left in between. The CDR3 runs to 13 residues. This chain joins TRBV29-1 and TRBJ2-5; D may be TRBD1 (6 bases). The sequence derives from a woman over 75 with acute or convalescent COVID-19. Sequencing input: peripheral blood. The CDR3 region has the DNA TGCAGCGTTGAATTGGGGGCGCGAAAGACCCAGTACTTC. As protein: CSVELGARKTQYF.